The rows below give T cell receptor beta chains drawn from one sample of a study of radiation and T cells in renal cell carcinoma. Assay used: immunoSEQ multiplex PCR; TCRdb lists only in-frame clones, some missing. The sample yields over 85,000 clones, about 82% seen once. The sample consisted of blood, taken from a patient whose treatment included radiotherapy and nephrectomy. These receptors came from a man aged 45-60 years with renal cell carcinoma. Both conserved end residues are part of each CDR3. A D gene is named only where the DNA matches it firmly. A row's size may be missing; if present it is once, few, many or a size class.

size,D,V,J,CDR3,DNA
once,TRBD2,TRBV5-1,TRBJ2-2,CASTKAGDNTGELFF,TGCGCCAGCACCAAAGCGGGGGATAACACCGGGGAGCTGTTTTTT
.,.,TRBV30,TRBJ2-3,CAWERLGFNTDTQYF,TGTGCCTGGGAGCGGTTGGGGTTTAACACAGATACGCAGTATTTT
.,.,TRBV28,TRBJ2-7,CASRAHDRYEQYF,TGTGCCAGCAGGGCCCACGACAGGTACGAGCAGTACTTC
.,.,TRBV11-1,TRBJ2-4,CASRTGRENIQYF,TGTGCCAGCAGGACGGGGCGAGAAAACATTCAGTACTTC
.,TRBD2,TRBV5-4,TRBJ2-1,CASSRSGSPYNEQFF,TGTGCCAGCAGCCGTAGCGGGAGCCCCTACAATGAGCAGTTCTTC
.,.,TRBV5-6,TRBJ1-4,CASSPFRTNEKLFF,TGTGCCAGCAGCCCTTTCAGAACTAATGAAAAACTGTTTTTT
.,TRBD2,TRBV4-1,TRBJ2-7,CASSHPGAGDPYEQYF,TGCGCCAGCAGCCACCCTGGGGCGGGGGATCCCTACGAGCAGTACTTC
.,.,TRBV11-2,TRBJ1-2,CASSLVGQVDYGYTF,TGTGCCAGCAGCTTAGTCGGGCAGGTAGACTATGGCTACACCTTC
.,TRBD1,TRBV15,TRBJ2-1,CATSRESGTESYNEQFF,TGTGCCACCAGCAGAGAGTCCGGGACAGAATCATACAATGAGCAGTTCTTC
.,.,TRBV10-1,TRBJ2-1,CASSESSGNYNEQFF,TGCGCCAGCAGTGAGTCGTCAGGAAACTACAATGAGCAGTTCTTC
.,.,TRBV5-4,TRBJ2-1,CASKTGRSSYNEQFF,TGTGCCAGCAAAACGGGCCGAAGCTCCTACAATGAGCAGTTCTTC
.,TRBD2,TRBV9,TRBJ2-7,CASSVGGTSDEQYF,TGTGCCAGCAGCGTAGGGGGGACTAGCGACGAGCAGTACTTC
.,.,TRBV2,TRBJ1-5,CASMAGYSNQPQHF,TGTGCCAGTATGGCGGGATATAGCAATCAGCCCCAGCATTTT
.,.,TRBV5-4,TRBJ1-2,CASSFQGLSFYGYTF,TGTGCCAGCAGCTTCCAAGGGCTGAGTTTCTATGGCTACACCTTC
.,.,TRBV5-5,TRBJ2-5,CASSLTGTPIEETQYF,TGTGCCAGCAGCTTGACCGGGACACCCATTGAAGAGACCCAGTACTTC
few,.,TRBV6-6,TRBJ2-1,CASSLSETAHNEQFF,TGTGCCAGCAGCCTGTCCGAGACAGCACACAATGAGCAGTTCTTC
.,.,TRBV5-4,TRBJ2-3,CASSPSRLMGTDTQYF,TGTGCCAGCAGCCCCTCGCGACTGATGGGTACAGATACGCAGTATTTT
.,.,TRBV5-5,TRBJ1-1,CASSPYYRNTEAFF,TGTGCCAGCAGCCCCTACTACAGGAACACTGAAGCTTTCTTT
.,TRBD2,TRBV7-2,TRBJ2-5,CASSWTGTRGETQYF,TGTGCCAGCAGCTGGACCGGGACTAGGGGAGAGACCCAGTACTTC
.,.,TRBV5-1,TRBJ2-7,CASSLHRYEQYF,TGCGCCAGCAGCTTACATCGGTACGAGCAGTACTTC
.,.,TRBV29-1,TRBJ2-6,CSVSTPGAGANVLTF,TGCAGCGTGTCGACCCCAGGGGCCGGGGCCAACGTCCTGACTTTC
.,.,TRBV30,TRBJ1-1,CAWSEYTEAFF,TGTGCCTGGAGTGAATACACTGAAGCCTTCTTT
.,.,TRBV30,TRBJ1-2,CAWSEEGSYYGYTF,TGTGCCTGGAGTGAGGAGGGCAGTTACTATGGCTACACCTTC
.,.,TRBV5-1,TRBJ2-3,CASSFESAGGTDTQYF,TGCGCCAGCAGCTTCGAATCCGCCGGGGGCACAGATACGCAGTATTTT
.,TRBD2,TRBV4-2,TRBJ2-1,CASSQLLAGEQFF,TGTGCCAGCAGCCAATTACTAGCGGGCGAGCAGTTCTTC
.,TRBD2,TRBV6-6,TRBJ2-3,CASSYSGGGADTQYF,TGTGCCAGCAGTTACTCCGGCGGGGGGGCAGATACGCAGTATTTT
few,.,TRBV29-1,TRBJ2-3,CSVHPGTDTQYF,TGCAGCGTCCACCCTGGCACAGATACGCAGTATTTT
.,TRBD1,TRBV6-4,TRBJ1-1,CASRNLNRGMNTEAFF,TGTGCCAGCAGAAATCTTAACAGGGGCATGAACACTGAAGCTTTCTTT
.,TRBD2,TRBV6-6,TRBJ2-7,CASTKTSGSSGEQYF,TGTGCCAGCACCAAGACTAGCGGGAGTTCGGGGGAGCAGTACTTC
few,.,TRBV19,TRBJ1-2,CASRRIGQLHRYTF,TGTGCCAGTAGGCGTATTGGACAGCTACACCGCTACACCTTC
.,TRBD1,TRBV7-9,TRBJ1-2,CASSLGTGGYGYTF,TGTGCCAGCAGCTTAGGGACAGGGGGCTATGGCTACACCTTC
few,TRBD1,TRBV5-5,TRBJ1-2,CASSVGTGINYGYTF,TGTGCCAGCAGCGTCGGGACAGGGATTAACTATGGCTACACCTTC
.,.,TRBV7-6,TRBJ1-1,CASSPDWNTEAFF,TGTGCCAGCAGCCCCGATTGGAACACTGAAGCTTTCTTT
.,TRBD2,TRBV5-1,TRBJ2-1,CASSETGGTPIGEQFF,TGCGCCAGCAGTGAAACGGGGGGAACCCCTATCGGTGAGCAGTTCTTC
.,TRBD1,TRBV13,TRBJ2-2,CASSSEDRGRTGELFF,TGTGCCAGCAGCTCAGAGGACAGGGGGCGCACCGGGGAGCTGTTTTTT
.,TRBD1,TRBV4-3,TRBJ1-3,CASSQLAPGQISGNTIYF,TGCGCCAGCAGCCAACTTGCTCCGGGACAGATCTCTGGAAACACCATATATTTT
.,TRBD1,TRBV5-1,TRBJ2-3,CASSLTGGAEDTQYF,TGCGCCAGCAGCTTGACAGGGGGCGCAGAAGATACGCAGTATTTT
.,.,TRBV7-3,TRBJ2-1,CASSLGVPAYNEQFF,TGTGCCAGCAGCTTAGGGGTCCCAGCATACAATGAGCAGTTCTTC
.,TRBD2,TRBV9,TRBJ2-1,CASSVGASGGVYEQFF,TGTGCCAGCAGCGTAGGTGCTAGCGGGGGGGTATATGAGCAGTTCTTC
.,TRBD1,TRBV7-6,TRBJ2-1,CASSHPGQGKSSYNEQFF,TGTGCCAGCAGTCACCCGGGACAGGGAAAAAGCTCCTACAATGAGCAGTTCTTC
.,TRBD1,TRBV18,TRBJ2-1,CASSRPGQGIHADEQFF,TGTGCCAGCTCACGCCCGGGACAGGGTATTCATGCGGATGAGCAGTTCTTC
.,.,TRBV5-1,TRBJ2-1,CASSLDSNEQFF,TGCGCCAGCAGCTTGGATTCGAATGAGCAGTTCTTC
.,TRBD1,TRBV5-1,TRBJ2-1,CASSLGTGGSYNEQFF,TGCGCCAGCAGCTTGGGGACAGGGGGCTCCTACAATGAGCAGTTCTTC
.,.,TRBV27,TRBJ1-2,CASSLSLQQGLIYGYTF,TGTGCCAGCAGTTTATCACTCCAACAGGGCCTGATCTATGGCTACACCTTC
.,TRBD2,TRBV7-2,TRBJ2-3,CASSGYTDTQYF,TGTGCCTCTAGCGGGTATACAGATACGCAGTATTTT
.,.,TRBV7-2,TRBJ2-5,CASSLTGLETQYF,TGTGCCAGCAGCTTAACAGGGCTAGAGACCCAGTACTTC
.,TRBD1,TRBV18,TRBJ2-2,CASSIQGAGELFF,TGTGCCAGCTCAATTCAGGGGGCCGGGGAGCTGTTTTTT
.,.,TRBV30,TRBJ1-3,CAWIKAGNTIYF,TGTGCCTGGATTAAAGCTGGAAACACCATATATTTT
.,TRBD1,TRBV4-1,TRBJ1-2,CASSPGQGEGYGYTF,TGCGCCAGCAGCCCCGGACAGGGGGAAGGCTATGGCTACACCTTC
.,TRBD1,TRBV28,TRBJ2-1,CASTSDRDEQFF,TGTGCCAGCACCTCGGACAGGGACGAGCAGTTCTTC
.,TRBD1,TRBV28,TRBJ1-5,CASSPTGGDQPQHF,TGTGCCAGCAGCCCAACAGGGGGAGATCAGCCCCAGCATTTT
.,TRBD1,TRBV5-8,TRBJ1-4,CASSTGQGGRDNEKLFF,TGTGCCAGCAGCACGGGACAGGGAGGTAGGGATAATGAAAAACTGTTTTTT
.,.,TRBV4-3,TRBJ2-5,CASSQNPPPSQETQYF,TGCGCCAGCAGCCAAAACCCTCCCCCCAGCCAAGAGACCCAGTACTTC
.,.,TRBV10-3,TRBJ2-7,CAISPGPQGEQYF,TGTGCCATCAGTCCGGGACCCCAGGGCGAGCAGTACTTC
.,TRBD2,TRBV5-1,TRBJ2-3,CASSAGGTDTQYF,TGCGCCAGCAGCGCGGGGGGCACAGATACGCAGTATTTT